One sample yielded the 5 T cell receptor beta chains listed below, sequenced in a study of Ad26.COV2.S vaccination and SARS-CoV-2 variants. Sequencing was performed with immunoSEQ multiplex PCR; in TCRdb, only in-frame clones are kept and a portion is missing. The sample lists hundreds of thousands of clones, 80% to 90% occurring once. Treatment: some 19 received Ad26.COV2.S at low or high dose, single or two shots; five or six received placebo; per-sample allocation not given. The samples date from day 63 after the first vaccine or placebo injection. Material: peripheral blood, obtained in a trial of Ad26.COV2.S vaccine versus placebo. Every receptor here comes from a person aged 18-65 years who received the Ad26.COV2.S COVID-19 vaccine or a placebo.

For the CDR3, the DNA is TGTGCCAGCAGCGAACTAGCGGGAGGGCCCAACGAGCAGTACTTC. This gives the protein CASSELAGGPNEQYF. The chain carries TRBV11-1 and TRBJ2-7, with 13 bases lining up with TRBD2. Germline CDR1 and CDR2: SGHAT and FQDESV (reference sequence). The CDR3 is 15 residues long. With 5 bases clipped from V and 5 bases from J, the junction kept 6 bases outside the gene matches.

The chain carries TRBV7-9 and TRBJ1-2, with 8 bases identical to TRBD1. V was pared by 6 bases and J by 4 bases, with 4 bases of the junction left unmatched. In germline, CDR1 is SEHNR, CDR2 FQNEAQ (reference sequence). The CDR3 totals 13 residues. CDR3 bases: TGTGCCAGCAGTCCAGGGGGCTTCTATGGCTACACCTTC. This gives the protein CASSPGGFYGYTF.

The rearrangement links TRBV3-1 (or the pseudogene TRBV3-2) to TRBJ2-7; weak D call: TRBD1 (6 bases). CDR3 size: 14 residues. V lost 0 bases, J lost 3 bases, and 9 bases lay in between. CDR1 is LGHDT and CDR2 is YNNKEL in the germline V gene (reference sequence). For the CDR3, the DNA is TGTGCCAGCAGCCAAGAACAGGGTGTCTACGAGCAGTACTTC. Protein sequence: CASSQEQGVYEQYF.

This clone was recorded once. The V and J genes are TRBV10-3 and TRBJ2-3, with unresolved D. Per the germline V gene, CDR1 is ENHRY and CDR2 is SYGVKD. The CDR3 consists of 16 residues. Trimming shortened V by 0 bases and J by 1 base, and 11 bases separated the two germline ends. The CDR3 coding sequence is TGTGCCATCAGTGAGTCGGGTCTGGCGGGCACAGATACGCAGTATTTT. Translated, it gives CAISESGLAGTDTQYF.

V gene TRBV10-2 combines with J gene TRBJ2-7, with a possible D match to TRBD2 (5 bases). Germline V gives CDR1 WSHSY, CDR2 SAAADI. The CDR3 covers 13 residues. With 2 bases removed from V and 2 bases from J, the gap between germline ends came to 7 bases. CDR3 sequence: CASSEGSPYEQYF. The DNA of the CDR3 is TGCGCCAGCAGTGAGGGGAGTCCCTACGAGCAGTACTTC.